The source of this T cell receptor (beta chain) is a study of T cell responses to AZD1222 COVID-19 vaccine. Sequencing was performed with immunoSEQ multiplex PCR; in TCRdb, only in-frame clones are kept and a portion is missing. The table lists about 150,000 clones, 75% to 90% of them singletons. V trimming: 2 bases; J trimming: 2 bases; junction bases outside the gene matches: 1. Germline lookup yields CDR1 MRHNA and CDR2 SNTAGT. CDR3 length: 15 amino acids. The starting material was peripheral blood, obtained on day 0 of AZD1222 vaccination. This clonotype was obtained from an adult in good health. The V call is TRBV6-4, the J call TRBJ2-3; TRBD2 agrees at 10 bases. For the CDR3, the DNA is TGTGCCAGCAGTGACAGCGGGGGGGCCACAGATACGCAGTATTTT. It specifies CASSDSGGATDTQYF.